The 18 T cell receptor beta chains below come from one sample, sequenced in a study of blood T cell repertoires in COVID-19. This table comes from immunoSEQ multiplex PCR, and its TCRdb copy is limited to in-frame clones, with some not included. The sample comprises around 210,000 clones, around 90% of which are singletons, and more than 1.4% rests with the top ten. Sample: peripheral blood. Every receptor here comes from a man aged 18 to 29 with active or convalescent COVID-19.

V usage is TRBV19 and J usage is TRBJ2-1, with a weak D call TRBD2 (6 bases). Germline V CDR1 and CDR2: LNHDA, SQIVND (reference sequence). V lost 3 bases, J lost 5 bases, and 14 bases lay in between. The CDR3 loop spans 15 amino acids. CDR3 bases: TGTGCCAGTAGTATCAGGACTACCCAAAACAATGAGCAGTTCTTC. This codes for CASSIRTTQNNEQFF.

The J gene is TRBJ2-7, the V gene TRBV20-1; 12 bases agree with TRBD1. The CDR3 is made up of 14 amino acids. V trimming: 3 bases; J trimming: 5 bases; junction bases outside the gene matches: 5. Germline-derived CDR1 and CDR2 are DFQATT and SNEGSKA (reference sequence). The CDR3 loop is CSASPGTGGDEQYF. The CDR3, as DNA: TGCAGTGCTAGTCCCGGGACAGGGGGCGACGAGCAGTACTTC.

The genes are TRBV4-3 and TRBJ1-1; the match to TRBD1 covers 7 bases. The CDR3 is 15 residues long. The germline V gene has CDR1 LGHNA and CDR2 YSLEER. V shed 2 bases, J shed 6 bases, and the junction held 9 bases outside the gene matches. The CDR3 DNA sequence: TGCGCCAGCAGCCAACGTACAGGGGTTAACGCTGAAGCTTTCTTT. This sequence encodes CASSQRTGVNAEAFF.

The chain has TRBV18 and TRBJ2-2; 10 bases fit TRBD1. Germline CDR1 KGHSH, CDR2 LQKENI. The V and J ends lost 2 bases and 8 bases, in that order; junction bases with no gene match: 5. This CDR3 contains 15 residues. For the CDR3, the DNA is TGTGCCAGCTCACCATCGGGACAGGGGAGTGGGGAGCTGTTTTTT. Translated: CASSPSGQGSGELFF.

V is TRBV6-6 and J is TRBJ2-7, with TRBD2 matching 11 bases. The CDR3 has 14 amino acids. The J segment lost 4 bases and the V segment lost 7 bases, leaving 6 bases of the junction unmatched. Germline V gives CDR1 MNHNY, CDR2 SVGAGI (reference sequence). The CDR3 DNA sequence: TGTGCCAGCACCTATAGCGGGAGGGAATACGAGCAGTACTTC. It yields the protein CASTYSGREYEQYF.

The rearrangement joins TRBV29-1 to TRBJ2-1, with TRBD2 identical over 8 bases. CDR3 length equals 17 residues. Germline lookup yields CDR1 SQVTM and CDR2 ANQGSEA. The ends lost 2 bases at V and 0 bases at J; junction bases unmatched: 9. The CDR3 region is CSVEHSGVGGSYNEQFF. The CDR3, as DNA: TGCAGCGTTGAACATAGCGGGGTTGGCGGCTCCTACAATGAGCAGTTCTTC.

This clone came up once. The chain links TRBV30 to TRBJ1-2, with D tentatively TRBD1 (6 bases). The CDR3 consists of 13 residues. V was cut by 0 bases and J by 6 bases, with 11 bases left in between. Germline V CDR1 and CDR2: GTSNPN, SVGIG (reference sequence). CDR3 residues: CAWSVLTGNGYTF. CDR3 coding DNA: TGTGCCTGGAGTGTACTTACAGGGAATGGCTACACCTTC. The full variable domain, with the rest looked up from reference TRBV30 and TRBJ1-2, is SQTIHQWPATLVQPVGSPLSLECTVEGTSNPNLYWYRQAAGRGLQLLFYSVGIGQISSEVPQNLSASRPQDRQFILSSKKLLLSDSGFYLCAWSVLTGNGYTFGSGTRLTVV.

This clone occurred once. V and J are TRBV28 and TRBJ1-5; 7 nucleotides match TRBD1. V gave up 10 bases and J gave up 2 bases; unmatched junction bases: 5. This CDR3 comprises 13 residues. Germline CDR1 reads MDHEN; CDR2 reads SYDVKM. The DNA for the CDR3 is TGTGCCACCATCACAGGGGGCAATCAGCCCCAGCATTTT. This sequence encodes CATITGGNQPQHF.

The V call is TRBV29-1, the J call TRBJ2-1; 11 bases line up with TRBD2. Germline trimming cut 7 bases from V and 0 bases from J; bases unmatched to any gene: 8. The CDR3 is 16 amino acids. Per germline, CDR1 SQVTM and CDR2 ANQGSEA. In DNA form, the CDR3 reads TGCAGCGGGGCGGGACTAGCGGTAAGCTCCTACAATGAGCAGTTCTTC. Translated: CSGAGLAVSSYNEQFF.

The J gene is TRBJ1-6, the V gene TRBV30; D not resolved. The germline gives CDR1 GTSNPN, CDR2 SVGIG (reference sequence). The CDR3 spans 13 residues. The V gene lost 0 bases and the J gene lost 8 bases, with 8 bases spanning the gap. The CDR3: CAWSVHRDSPLHF. The CDR3 DNA sequence: TGTGCCTGGAGTGTACATCGGGATTCACCCCTCCACTTT.

This rearrangement joins TRBV6-2 or TRBV6-3 to TRBJ1-3; no reliable D call. The length of the CDR3 is 11 residues. With 5 bases removed from V and 8 bases from J, the gap between germline ends came to 7 bases. The germline CDR1 and CDR2 sequences are MNHEY and SVGEGT. DNA for the CDR3: TGTGCCAGCAGTCCCCCCTACACCATATATTTT. It codes for CASSPPYTIYF.

V and J are TRBV2 and TRBJ2-3, with D possibly TRBD2 on 6 matching bases. Trimming removed 6 bases from V and 2 bases from J, with 24 bases in between. Germline V CDR1 and CDR2: SNHLY, FYNNEI. The CDR3 is 18 residues long. CDR3 sequence reads: CASSRRGTPKTITDTQYF. The DNA of the CDR3 is TGTGCCAGCAGCAGGCGCGGGACTCCCAAAACTATCACAGATACGCAGTATTTT.

The chain employs TRBV19 and TRBJ1-1, with a weak D call TRBD1 (6 bases). Germline CDR1 is LNHDA and CDR2 is SQIVND (reference sequence). V lost 6 bases and J 3 bases, leaving 17 bases between the germline ends. The CDR3 contains 15 residues. CDR3 loop: CASSSGQTTYTEAFF. CDR3 DNA sequence: TGTGCCAGTAGCTCCGGACAGACCACCTACACTGAAGCTTTCTTT.

The chain is built from TRBV25-1 and TRBJ2-7, with 8 bases identical to TRBD1. Germline V CDR1 and CDR2: MGHDK, SYGVNS. V shed 2 bases, J shed 5 bases, and the junction held 8 bases outside the gene matches. The CDR3 sequence is 15 residues long. The CDR3 nucleotides read TGTGCCAGCAGTGAAATTGGACAGGGTCCCCACGAGCAGTACTTC. It specifies CASSEIGQGPHEQYF.

The chain joins TRBV5-1 to TRBJ2-7; TRBD2 might be the D (5 bases). The V end lost 0 bases, the J end lost 5 bases, and 15 bases lay between the germline ends. The CDR3 is 15 amino acids. Germline V CDR1 and CDR2: SGHRS, YFSETQ. The CDR3: CASSLGISGEDEQYF. The CDR3 DNA is TGCGCCAGCAGCTTGGGGATAAGCGGTGAGGACGAGCAGTACTTC.

The V gene is TRBV24-1, the J gene TRBJ2-1; TRBD1 matches 9 bases. CDR1 is KGHDR and CDR2 is SFDVKD in the germline V gene. CDR3 size: 17 residues. Losses at the gene ends were 3 bases for V and 6 bases for J; bases not matched to a gene: 11. CDR3 nucleotide sequence: TGTGCCACCAGTGATCCCATACCGGGACAGGGCTTCAATGAGCAGTTCTTC. Its protein product is CATSDPIPGQGFNEQFF.

This clone was seen once. This rearrangement joins TRBV19 to TRBJ1-5, with 7 positions matching TRBD1. The CDR3 runs to 14 residues. CDR1 and CDR2 from the germline V gene are LNHDA and SQIVND (reference sequence). Trimming removed 10 bases from V and 5 bases from J; junction bases left unmatched: 11. The CDR3 region has the DNA TGTGCCACCAACCGGGACAGTGTGTATCAGCCCCAGCATTTT. It translates to CATNRDSVYQPQHF.

The chain recombines TRBV15 with TRBJ1-5; 8 bases are shared with TRBD1. Germline assignment: CDR1 LNHNV and CDR2 YYDKDF (reference sequence). This CDR3 is 20 amino acids long. With 0 bases clipped from V and 0 bases from J, the junction kept 13 bases outside the gene matches. The CDR3 protein is CATSRDPLQGAGYSNQPQHF. CDR3 sequence (DNA): TGTGCCACCAGCAGAGACCCCCTCCAGGGGGCTGGGTATAGCAATCAGCCCCAGCATTTT. The variable domain in full, with the rest retrieved from reference TRBV15 and TRBJ1-5, is DAMVIQNPRYQVTQFGKPVTLSCSQTLNHNVMYWYQQKSSQAPKLLFHYYDKDFNNEADTPDNFQSRRPNTSFCFLDIRSPGLGDTAMYLCATSRDPLQGAGYSNQPQHFGDGTRLSIL.